A single sample gave rise to the 15 T cell receptor beta chains below, sequenced in a study of blood T cells in healthy people across ages. A second roughly 6 to 12 cycle PCR used barcoded and J-beta primers. MiXCR, run by TCRdb on the 5' RACE reads, gives a single entry per CDR3 protein. Of about 970,000 distinct CDR3 sequences in the sample, roughly 51% were seen once. Material: blood. Every receptor here comes from a woman aged 60 to 75 in good health.

This clonotype occurred a few times. The CDR3 protein is CASSPEQGSGRTVDNEQFF. The CDR3 DNA reads as TGTGCCAGCAGCCCAGAACAGGGTAGCGGGAGAACTGTGGACAATGAGCAGTTCTTC. The chain couples TRBV7-9 to TRBJ2-1; 9 nucleotides agree with TRBD2. The junction had 19 bases not matched to a gene; V was cut back by 5 bases and J by 5 bases. The length of the CDR3 is 19 residues. Germline loops: CDR1 SEHNR, CDR2 FQNEAQ (reference sequence).

This chain links TRBV12-3 or TRBV12-4 with TRBJ2-7, with 8 bases fitting TRBD2. V shed 7 bases and J 3 bases; nucleotides not matched to a gene: 8. CDR3 length: 14 amino acids. The CDR3 bases are TGTGCCAGCACGGGGGGGAGCCTAAACTACGAGCAGTACTTC. Translating gives CASTGGSLNYEQYF.

This clonotype appeared a few times. The rearrangement links TRBV6-5 to TRBJ2-7; D call uncertain. Between the trimmed V and J ends, which lost 6 bases and 0 bases, there was a span of 9 bases. Germline CDR1 is MNHEY and CDR2 is SVGAGI. The CDR3 sequence is 13 residues long. As DNA, the CDR3 is TGTGCCAGCAGCAAAGGGCCCTCCTACGAGCAGTACTTC. Residues: CASSKGPSYEQYF.

This clonotype has more than one count but fewer than ten. Mismatch with germline at one junction end may stem from a read error. This sequence joins TRBV4-3 and TRBJ1-1, with D uncertain. Germline-derived CDR1 and CDR2 are LGHNA and YSLEER. This CDR3 is built from 14 residues. The CDR3 nucleotides are TGCGCCAGCAGCCAAGGCCCGACGAACCCTGAAGCTTTCTTT. Translated, it gives CASSQGPTNPEAFF.

This clonotype has just a few counts. The CDR3 reads CASSWDRADTQYF. The CDR3 coding sequence is TGTGCCAGCAGTTGGGATAGGGCAGATACGCAGTATTTT. This sequence joins TRBV6-6 and TRBJ2-3; no reliable D call. Germline V CDR1 and CDR2: MNHNY, SVGAGI (reference sequence). V gave up 4 bases and J gave up 4 bases, with 9 bases separating them. This CDR3 comprises 13 residues.

The chain joins TRBV4-3 to TRBJ1-2; 7 bases map to TRBD1. The CDR3 has 18 residues. Germline V CDR1 and CDR2: LGHNA, YSLEER. With V trimmed by 3 bases and J by 6 bases, 19 bases remained unmatched. DNA of the CDR3: TGCGCCAGCAGCCACCCTAGGGGAGTCGGCAGGGGGGTCAATGGCTACACCTTC. Residues: CASSHPRGVGRGVNGYTF.

This rearrangement joins TRBV5-1 to TRBJ2-3; D gene uncertain. This CDR3 has 14 residues. The germline V gene encodes CDR1 SGHRS and CDR2 YFSETQ. V lost 2 bases and J 1 base, leaving 8 bases between the germline ends. For the CDR3, the DNA is TGCGCCAGCAGCTTACAGCCCGGCACAGATACGCAGTATTTT. Its protein is CASSLQPGTDTQYF.

The chain recombines TRBV10-3 with TRBJ2-3; perhaps TRBD2 as D (7 bases). The CDR3 has 20 residues. The germline V gene has CDR1 ENHRY and CDR2 SYGVKD. With 7 bases removed from V and 2 bases from J, the gap between germline ends came to 31 bases. DNA for the CDR3: TGTGCCATCAAGAGTACTAGCGTCGTTAGGGGGGGTGAAGACACAGATACGCAGTATTTT. Its protein is CAIKSTSVVRGGEDTDTQYF.

The chain carries TRBV11-2 and TRBJ2-3; possible D gene TRBD1, 7 bases. From germline, CDR1 is SGHAT and CDR2 FQNNGV. The CDR3 is made up of 15 amino acids. The V end lost 1 base, the J end lost 2 bases, and 10 bases lay between the germline ends. The CDR3 nucleotides read TGTGCCAGCAGCTTAGCCAGGGGGGACACAGATACGCAGTATTTT. Its translation is CASSLARGDTDTQYF.

This clonotype was detected once. The chain links TRBV6-2 or TRBV6-3 to TRBJ1-5, with unresolved D. Germline V gives CDR1 MNHEY, CDR2 SVGEGT. This CDR3 has 15 residues. V lost 0 bases and J 3 bases, leaving 9 bases between the germline ends. DNA of the CDR3: TGTGCCAGCAGTTACTCGAAGGTAACCAATCAGCCCCAGCATTTT. Translating gives CASSYSKVTNQPQHF.

This clonotype was counted only a few times. This chain uses TRBV5-1 with TRBJ2-1; 12 bases agree with TRBD2. Germline assignment: CDR1 SGHRS and CDR2 YFSETQ. The CDR3 runs 19 residues. J lost 1 base, V lost 0 bases, and 8 bases had no gene match. This CDR3 is CASSLGGLAGSLSYNEQFF. The CDR3 DNA sequence: TGCGCCAGCAGCTTGGGAGGACTAGCGGGGTCGCTTTCCTACAATGAGCAGTTCTTC.

The chain is built from TRBV28 and TRBJ1-5; 7 nucleotides line up with TRBD1. The CDR3 has 16 residues. Germline V lookup: CDR1 MDHEN, CDR2 SYDVKM. Trimming took 6 bases from V and 0 from J; bases not matched to a gene: 8. CDR3 residues: CASRLGTAYSNQPQHF. The DNA for the CDR3 is TGTGCCAGCAGATTGGGGACAGCATATAGCAATCAGCCCCAGCATTTT.

V and J are TRBV20-1 and TRBJ1-5; D is ambiguous. The CDR3 consists of 13 residues. With 2 bases removed from V and 7 bases from J, the gap between germline ends came to 12 bases. Germline CDR1 is DFQATT and CDR2 is SNEGSKA (reference sequence). This chain's CDR3 is CSARTARGQPQHF. The CDR3 coding sequence is TGCAGTGCTAGAACAGCCCGAGGACAGCCCCAGCATTTT.

This chain connects TRBV5-1 to TRBJ2-3, with TRBD2 matching 7 bases. V was pared by 4 bases and J by 6 bases, with 14 bases of the junction left unmatched. CDR1 is SGHRS and CDR2 is YFSETQ in the germline V gene. This CDR3 is 16 amino acids long. The CDR3 region has the DNA TGCGCCAGCAGCGAATCGGCTAGCGGAGGGCGGGATACGCAGTATTTT. It is translated as CASSESASGGRDTQYF.

This clonotype was detected a few times. CDR3 in amino acids: CAISESKSYGYTF. CDR3 DNA sequence: TGTGCCATCAGTGAGTCGAAGTCATATGGCTACACCTTC. This chain links TRBV10-3 with TRBJ1-2, with D uncertain. Trimming shortened V by 0 bases and J by 5 bases, and 7 bases separated the two germline ends. The CDR3 has 13 amino acids. Germline V CDR1 and CDR2: ENHRY, SYGVKD.